The clone carrying this T cell receptor beta chain was seen at least ten times. The data originate from a study of T cells after yellow fever vaccination. The germline V gene has CDR1 ENHRY and CDR2 SYGVKD. The trim removed 2 bases at V and 6 bases at J, leaving 10 bases unmatched. The CDR3 is 16 residues long. TCRdb processed the 5' RACE reads anew with MiXCR; each CDR3 protein has one entry. The repertoire includes around 230,000 distinct CDR3 sequences, roughly 6.3% of them detected once, and approximately 1% sits in the top ten. The source is a man between 25 and 39 years old who received the YFV17D yellow fever vaccine. The sequenced sample was CD4+ T cells sorted from PBMCs, obtained on the day of the yellow fever booster vaccination. The rearrangement joins TRBV10-3 to TRBJ2-3; 8 bases fit TRBD2. CDR3 sequence: CAISEGKREWFDTQYF. CDR3 DNA: TGTGCCATCAGTGAGGGCAAGCGGGAGTGGTTCGATACGCAGTATTTT.